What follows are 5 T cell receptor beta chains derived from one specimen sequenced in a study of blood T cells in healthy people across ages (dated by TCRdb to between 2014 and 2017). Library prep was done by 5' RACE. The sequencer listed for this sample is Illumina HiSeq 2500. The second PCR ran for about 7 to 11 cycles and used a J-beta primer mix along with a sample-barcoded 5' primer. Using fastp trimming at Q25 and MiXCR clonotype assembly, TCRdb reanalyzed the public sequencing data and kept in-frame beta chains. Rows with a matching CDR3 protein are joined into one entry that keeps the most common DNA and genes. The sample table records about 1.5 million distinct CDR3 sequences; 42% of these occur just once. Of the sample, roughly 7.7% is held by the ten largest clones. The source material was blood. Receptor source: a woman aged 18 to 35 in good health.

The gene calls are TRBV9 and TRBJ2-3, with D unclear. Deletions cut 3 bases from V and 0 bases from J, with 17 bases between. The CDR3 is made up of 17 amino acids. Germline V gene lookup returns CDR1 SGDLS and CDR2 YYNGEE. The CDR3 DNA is TGTGCCAGCAGCGGACCCCAAGCCGCGGCTAGCACAGATACGCAGTATTTT. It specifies CASSGPQAAASTDTQYF.

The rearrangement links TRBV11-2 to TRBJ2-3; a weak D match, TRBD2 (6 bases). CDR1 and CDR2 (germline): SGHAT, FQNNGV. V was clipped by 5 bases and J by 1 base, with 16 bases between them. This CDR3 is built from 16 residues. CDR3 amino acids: CASSPYGSGGTDTQYF. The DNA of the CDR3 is TGTGCCAGCAGCCCCTATGGCTCGGGGGGCACAGATACGCAGTATTTT. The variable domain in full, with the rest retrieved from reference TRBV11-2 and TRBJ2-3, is EAGVAQSPRYKIIEKRQSVAFWCNPISGHATLYWYQQILGQGPKLLIQFQNNGVVDDSQLPKDRFSAERLKGVDSTLKIQPAKLEDSAVYLCASSPYGSGGTDTQYFGPGTRLTVL.

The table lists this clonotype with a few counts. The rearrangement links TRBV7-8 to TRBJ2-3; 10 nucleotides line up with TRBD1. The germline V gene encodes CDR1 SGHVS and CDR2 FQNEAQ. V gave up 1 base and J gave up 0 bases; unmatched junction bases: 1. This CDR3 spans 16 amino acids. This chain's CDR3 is CASSLGDRGSTDTQYF. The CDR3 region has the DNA TGTGCCAGCAGCTTAGGGGACAGGGGTAGCACAGATACGCAGTATTTT.

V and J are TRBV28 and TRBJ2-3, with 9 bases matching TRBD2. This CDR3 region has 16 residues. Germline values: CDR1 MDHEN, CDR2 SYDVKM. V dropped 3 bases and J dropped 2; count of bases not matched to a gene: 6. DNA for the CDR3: TGTGCCAGCAGTTTGGTCCTAGCGGGGCACACAGATACGCAGTATTTT. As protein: CASSLVLAGHTDTQYF.

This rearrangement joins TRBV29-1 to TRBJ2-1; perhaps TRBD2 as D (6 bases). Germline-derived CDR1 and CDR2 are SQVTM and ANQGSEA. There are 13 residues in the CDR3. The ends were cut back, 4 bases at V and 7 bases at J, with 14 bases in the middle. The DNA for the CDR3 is TGCAGCGTTGGGGGAGGCCTGGGGAATGAGCAGTTCTTC. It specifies CSVGGGLGNEQFF.